These 23 T cell receptor beta chains came from one sample sequenced in a study of T cells after somatic rescue of genetic block (dated by TCRdb to the early 2020s). The library was made by the immunoSEQ multiplex PCR assay. Entries here come from immuneACCESS through TCRdb and include only in-frame sequences with V and J called. Some clones fail to appear in such tables; in the studies checked, an unresolved V gene covers under half of the shortfall, and the cause of the remainder is unknown. The sample records more than 10,000 clones, around 72% of which are singletons. The leading ten clones occupy nearly 20% of the sample. The source material was peripheral blood mononuclear cells (PBMCs). All receptors derive from a boy aged 10-17 years.

The chain links TRBV11-3 to TRBJ2-2; 15 bases line up with TRBD2. CDR3 length equals 19 residues. In germline, CDR1 is SGHNT, CDR2 YENEEA. V lost 5 bases and J lost 4; bases outside the gene matches: 11. The CDR3 DNA reads TGTGCCAGCAGCCGAGGACTAGCGGGGGGGCCACGGGGCACCGGGGAGCTGTTTTTT. It specifies CASSRGLAGGPRGTGELFF. The full variable domain, its missing parts supplied by reference TRBV11-3 and TRBJ2-2, is EAGVVQSPRYKIIEKKQPVAFWCNPISGHNTLYWYLQNLGQGPELLIRYENEEAVDDSQLPKDRFSAERLKGVDSTLKIQPAELGDSAVYLCASSRGLAGGPRGTGELFFGEGSRLTVL.

V gene TRBV5-1 combines with J gene TRBJ1-4; D is perhaps TRBD1 (5 bases). V lost 4 bases and J lost 3, with 19 bases in between. Germline V gives CDR1 SGHRS, CDR2 YFSETQ. CDR3 length equals 17 residues. The CDR3 DNA reads as TGCGCCAGCAGCAAATCCGGGACGACTGTCTCTAATGAAAAACTGTTTTTT. It is translated as CASSKSGTTVSNEKLFF.

The chain joins TRBV7-8 to TRBJ2-5; D unclear. Near its end, the DNA agrees better with TRBJ2-7, so the J call may be wrong. In germline, CDR1 is SGHVS, CDR2 FQNEAQ. The CDR3 covers 15 residues. The CDR3 sequence: CASSFRTPSSYEQYF. The CDR3 DNA follows: TGTGCCAGCAGCTTCAGGACCCCAAGCTCCTACGAGCAGTACTTC.

This clone has only a few counts. The rearrangement uses TRBV15 and TRBJ1-3; possibly TRBD1 for D (6 bases). V dropped 2 bases and J dropped 4 bases, with 15 bases sitting between them. CDR3 size: 16 residues. Per the germline V gene, CDR1 is LNHNV and CDR2 is YYDKDF (reference sequence). The CDR3 DNA sequence: TGTGCCACCAGCAGAATGAGGGGGGCTTCAGGAAACACCATATATTTT. Translating it yields CATSRMRGASGNTIYF.

The genes are TRBV29-1 and TRBJ1-2, with TRBD1 identical over 8 bases. The CDR3 extends over 15 amino acids. V was clipped by 0 bases and J by 4 bases; unmatched bases: 7. CDR1 and CDR2 from the germline V gene are SQVTM and ANQGSEA. The CDR3 coding sequence is TGCAGCGTTGAAGATCAAGACAGGGGTTTCTATGGCTACACCTTC. Protein sequence: CSVEDQDRGFYGYTF.

V and J are TRBV6-5 and TRBJ2-1, with 8 bases identical to TRBD2. This CDR3 region has 14 residues. J was trimmed by 15 bases and V by 0 bases; bases with no gene match: 10. The germline V gene has CDR1 MNHEY and CDR2 SVGAGI. The CDR3 nucleotides are TGTGCCAGCAGTTACTCCAGACTAGCGAGAGGGGTGTTCTTC. Residues: CASSYSRLARGVFF.

This clone is a singleton in its sample. The V call is TRBV5-8, the J call TRBJ2-6; D gene ambiguous. CDR1 is SGHTS, CDR2 YDEGEE, per germline. The CDR3 has 14 amino acids. V was clipped by 4 bases and J by 0 bases, with 5 bases between them. Here the CDR3 DNA reads TGTGCCAGCAGCCATGGCTCTGGGGCCAACGTCCTGACTTTC. This encodes CASSHGSGANVLTF.

The chain is built from TRBV7-9 and TRBJ2-5, with 15 bases aligning to TRBD2. With the DNA end fitting TRBJ2-7 better, the J assignment may be wrong. Germline CDR1 and CDR2: SEHNR and FQNEAQ (reference sequence). CDR3 length equals 15 residues. DNA of the CDR3: TGTGCCAGCAGCCGCGGGACTAGCGGGAGGTACGAGCAGTACTTC. It translates to CASSRGTSGRYEQYF.

V gene TRBV6-1 combines with J gene TRBJ1-1, with D tentatively TRBD1 (6 bases). Germline V gene data show CDR1 as MNHNS and CDR2 as SASEGT. The CDR3 spans 14 residues. Trimming left V 7 bases short and J 0 bases short, with 12 bases between. CDR3 in DNA: TGTGCCAGCAAAGGACAGTTGATGAACACTGAAGCTTTCTTT. Protein: CASKGQLMNTEAFF.

The rearrangement joins TRBV4-1 to TRBJ1-2; TRBD1 aligns across 11 bases. The J segment lost 8 bases and the V segment lost 4 bases, leaving 9 bases of the junction unmatched. The CDR3 is made up of 15 amino acids. Germline loops: CDR1 MGHRA, CDR2 YSYEKL. The CDR3 DNA reads TGCGCCAGCAGCCCACTCGGACAGGGGGCGGTAGGCTACACCTTC. Amino acid sequence: CASSPLGQGAVGYTF.

The gene calls are TRBV18 and TRBJ2-3, with 7 positions matching TRBD2. V was clipped by 4 bases and J by 3 bases; unmatched bases: 10. Germline CDR1 is KGHSH and CDR2 is LQKENI. CDR3 length: 16 residues. CDR3 bases: TGTGCCAGCTCACTCGGGGGAGGGCCGTGGACAGATACGCAGTATTTT. Encoded protein: CASSLGGGPWTDTQYF. The variable domain in full, with the rest retrieved from reference TRBV18 and TRBJ2-3, is NAGVMQNPRHLVRRRGQEARLRCSPMKGHSHVYWYRQLPEEGLKFMVYLQKENIIDESGMPKERFSAEFPKEGPSILRIQQVVRGDSAAYFCASSLGGGPWTDTQYFGPGTRLTVL.

The genes are TRBV11-2 and TRBJ2-1; D possibly corresponds to TRBD2 (5 bases). The CDR3 covers 13 residues. CDR1 is SGHAT, CDR2 FQNNGV, per germline. The V end lost 7 bases, the J end lost 6 bases, and 13 bases lay between the germline ends. CDR3 amino acids: CASTTGSSNEQFF. CDR3 in DNA: TGTGCCAGCACCACGGGGAGCAGCAATGAGCAGTTCTTC. Based on the CDR3 plus reference TRBV11-2 and TRBJ2-1, the full variable domain is EAGVAQSPRYKIIEKRQSVAFWCNPISGHATLYWYQQILGQGPKLLIQFQNNGVVDDSQLPKDRFSAERLKGVDSTLKIQPAKLEDSAVYLCASTTGSSNEQFFGPGTRLTVL.

The CDR3 reads CASSQDTRGGQETQYF. Written as DNA, the CDR3 is TGCGCCAGCAGCCAAGATACGCGGGGGGGCCAGGAGACCCAGTACTTC. The chain recombines TRBV4-1 with TRBJ2-5; 9 bases match TRBD2. The length of the CDR3 is 16 residues. The germline V gene has CDR1 MGHRA and CDR2 YSYEKL. V gave up 0 bases and J gave up 5 bases; unmatched junction bases: 7.

The gene calls are TRBV7-9 and TRBJ1-3; the D is unclear. The length of the CDR3 is 14 residues. Germline V gene data show CDR1 as SEHNR and CDR2 as FQNEAQ (reference sequence). V was pared by 1 base and J by 2 bases, with 6 bases between. The CDR3 DNA is TGTGCCAGCAGCTTAGGGAATGCTGGAAACACCATATATTTT. It translates to CASSLGNAGNTIYF.

This chain uses TRBV6-5 with TRBJ1-2; D unresolved. The V and J ends lost 5 bases and 8 bases respectively, with 21 bases between them. In germline, CDR1 is MNHEY, CDR2 SVGAGI. CDR3 length equals 15 residues. CDR3: CASSNPPGSVGGYTF. CDR3 DNA sequence: TGTGCCAGCAGTAACCCACCGGGCTCCGTGGGGGGCTACACCTTC.

The CDR3: CAWSRAQATNEKLFF. The CDR3 nucleotides read TGTGCCTGGAGTAGGGCCCAGGCAACTAATGAAAAACTGTTTTTT. V gene TRBV30 combines with J gene TRBJ1-4; no clear D gene. The CDR3 has 15 residues. The V gene lost 2 bases and the J gene lost 0 bases, with 10 bases spanning the gap. Germline assignment: CDR1 GTSNPN and CDR2 SVGIG (reference sequence).

The J gene is TRBJ1-5, the V gene TRBV25-1; D remains ambiguous. This CDR3 has 14 residues. Trimming took 5 bases from V and 3 from J, leaving 11 bases between them. Per the germline V gene, CDR1 is MGHDK and CDR2 is SYGVNS. The CDR3 protein is CASSRRENNQPQHF. The CDR3 DNA is TGTGCCAGCAGTCGGAGGGAAAACAATCAGCCCCAGCATTTT.

This clone was counted a few times. This chain uses TRBV19 with TRBJ1-3; 7 bases are a match to TRBD1. The CDR3 is 15 residues long. J lost 0 bases, V lost 7 bases, and 6 bases had no gene match. Germline assignment: CDR1 LNHDA and CDR2 SQIVND (reference sequence). DNA of the CDR3: TGTGCCAGTACCCGGACAGGCAACTCTGGAAACACCATATATTTT. Encoded protein: CASTRTGNSGNTIYF.

The V and J genes are TRBV18 and TRBJ1-1; the D is unclear. Germline V gene sequence: CDR1 KGHSH, CDR2 LQKENI. Trimming shortened V by 1 base and J by 0 bases, and 9 bases separated the two germline ends. This CDR3 is built from 15 residues. The CDR3: CASSPRIEVNTEAFF. As DNA, the CDR3 is TGTGCCAGCTCACCACGAATTGAGGTGAACACTGAAGCTTTCTTT.

This clone appeared a single time. V gene TRBV27 combines with J gene TRBJ1-1; the match to TRBD1 covers 10 bases. After removal of 5 bases from V and 6 bases from J, the junction contained 15 bases not matched to a gene. The CDR3 totals 17 residues. The germline CDR1 and CDR2 sequences are MNHEY and SMNVEV (reference sequence). The CDR3 here is CASSPLRKTGGTSEAFF. The CDR3 DNA is TGTGCCAGCAGTCCCCTCCGAAAGACAGGGGGCACGTCTGAAGCTTTCTTT.

This clone has only a few counts. The rearrangement links TRBV19 to TRBJ2-5, with D uncertain. The ends were cut back, 1 base at V and 7 bases at J, with 13 bases in the middle. The germline CDR1 and CDR2 sequences are LNHDA and SQIVND (reference sequence). The CDR3 has 14 amino acids. The CDR3 loop is CASSIGESTWTQYF. The CDR3 nucleotides are TGTGCCAGTAGTATAGGGGAAAGCACGTGGACCCAGTACTTC.

The chain carries TRBV10-2 and TRBJ2-7; weak D call: TRBD2 (5 bases). V lost 7 bases and J 3 bases, leaving 13 bases between the germline ends. Germline-derived CDR1 and CDR2 are WSHSY and SAAADI. The CDR3 length is 13 residues. The CDR3 reads CASNPSSIYEQYF. CDR3 sequence (DNA): TGCGCCAGCAACCCTAGCTCCATCTACGAGCAGTACTTC.

The chain recombines TRBV27 with TRBJ2-3; TRBD1 matches at 8 bases. This CDR3 is 13 amino acids long. V gave up 6 bases and J gave up 4 bases; unmatched junction bases: 3. Germline lookup yields CDR1 MNHEY and CDR2 SMNVEV (reference sequence). The CDR3 DNA follows: TGTGCCAGCAGGCAGGGGGCTGCAGATACGCAGTATTTT. It translates to CASRQGAADTQYF.